Listed below are T cell receptor beta chains from one sample, sequenced in a study of T cell repertoires in cytomegalovirus infection. No antigens are known for them. MiXCR, applied by TCRdb to the reads, yields one record per CDR3 protein. Of roughly 78,000 distinct CDR3 sequences listed, 35% to 50% are singletons. Specimen: CD8+ T cells from cultured PBMCs, collected from culture after CMV antigen stimulation. These receptor sequences come from a human donor in good health (CMV status not recorded). Some clones in this sample may be carry-over from other donors' samples. Each CDR3 is given with its conserved first and last residue. Fields, in order: J gene, D gene, V gene, clone size, CDR3 length, CDR3 protein, CDR3 DNA. A D gene is named only where the DNA matches it firmly. For some rows the clone size is stated as once, few or many, or as a class when expanded; others skip it.

j_call: TRBJ2-2
d_call: .
v_call: TRBV7-9
clone_size: few
cdr3_length: 14
cdr3_aa: CASSLPVNTGELFF
cdr3_nt: TGTGCCAGCAGCTTGCCGGTGAACACCGGGGAGCTGTTTTTT

j_call: TRBJ1-1
d_call: .
v_call: TRBV4-1
clone_size: .
cdr3_length: 15
cdr3_aa: CASSQALQANTEAFF
cdr3_nt: TGCGCCAGCAGCCAAGCTTTACAGGCGAACACTGAAGCTTTCTTT

j_call: TRBJ1-1
d_call: TRBD1
v_call: TRBV7-3
clone_size: few
cdr3_length: 13
cdr3_aa: CASSSGGITEAFF
cdr3_nt: TGTGCCAGCAGCTCAGGGGGGATCACTGAAGCTTTCTTT

j_call: TRBJ2-5
d_call: TRBD2
v_call: TRBV7-8
clone_size: .
cdr3_length: 17
cdr3_aa: CASSFYSGGSLGETQYF
cdr3_nt: TGTGCCAGCAGCTTCTATAGCGGGGGCTCCCTTGGGGAGACCCAGTACTTC

j_call: TRBJ2-7
d_call: TRBD2
v_call: TRBV7-8
clone_size: few
cdr3_length: 15
cdr3_aa: CASSSWEGSQDEQYF
cdr3_nt: TGTGCCAGCAGCTCTTGGGAGGGATCCCAGGACGAGCAGTACTTC

j_call: TRBJ1-5
d_call: .
v_call: TRBV19
clone_size: .
cdr3_length: 13
cdr3_aa: CASSIKEVQPQHF
cdr3_nt: TGTGCCAGTAGTATAAAAGAGGTTCAGCCCCAGCATTTT

j_call: TRBJ1-5
d_call: .
v_call: TRBV27
clone_size: .
cdr3_length: 16
cdr3_aa: CASSLGTGYGNQPQHF
cdr3_nt: TGTGCCAGCAGTTTAGGGACCGGGTATGGCAATCAGCCCCAGCATTTT

j_call: TRBJ1-6
d_call: TRBD1
v_call: TRBV2
clone_size: .
cdr3_length: 18
cdr3_aa: CASRMGTEWSSYNSPLHF
cdr3_nt: TGTGCCAGCAGGATGGGGACAGAGTGGAGCTCCTATAATTCACCCCTCCACTTT

j_call: TRBJ2-5
d_call: TRBD2
v_call: TRBV7-6
clone_size: .
cdr3_length: 13
cdr3_aa: CASSLAGPETQYF
cdr3_nt: TGTGCTAGCAGCTTAGCGGGGCCAGAGACCCAGTACTTC

j_call: TRBJ2-2
d_call: .
v_call: TRBV7-6
clone_size: .
cdr3_length: 13
cdr3_aa: CASSLGLSGELFF
cdr3_nt: TGTGCCAGCAGCTTAGGATTGTCCGGGGAGCTGTTTTTT

j_call: TRBJ1-3
d_call: .
v_call: TRBV7-9
clone_size: .
cdr3_length: 13
cdr3_aa: CASSSDRGNTIYF
cdr3_nt: TGTGCCAGCAGCTCTGACAGGGGAAACACCATATATTTT

j_call: TRBJ2-4
d_call: TRBD2
v_call: TRBV2
clone_size: .
cdr3_length: 17
cdr3_aa: CTSSDAGASGGQDIQYF
cdr3_nt: TGTACCAGCAGTGACGCTGGGGCTAGCGGGGGGCAAGACATTCAGTACTTC

j_call: TRBJ2-1
d_call: .
v_call: TRBV28
clone_size: few
cdr3_length: 16
cdr3_aa: CASTPSDGGHYNEQFF
cdr3_nt: TGTGCCAGCACCCCCTCCGACGGGGGGCATTACAATGAGCAGTTCTTC

j_call: TRBJ2-4
d_call: .
v_call: TRBV4-3
clone_size: .
cdr3_length: 16
cdr3_aa: CASSQDGVAAKNIQYF
cdr3_nt: TGCGCCAGCAGCCAAGATGGCGTGGCGGCCAAAAACATTCAGTACTTC

j_call: TRBJ1-4
d_call: .
v_call: TRBV11-2
clone_size: .
cdr3_length: 15
cdr3_aa: CASSPGATTNEKLFF
cdr3_nt: TGTGCCAGCAGCCCGGGGGCGACAACTAATGAAAAACTGTTTTTT

j_call: TRBJ2-7
d_call: TRBD1
v_call: TRBV20-1
clone_size: few
cdr3_length: 13
cdr3_aa: CSASHRGFYEQYF
cdr3_nt: TGCAGTGCTAGCCACAGGGGGTTCTACGAGCAGTACTTC

j_call: TRBJ2-6
d_call: .
v_call: TRBV15
clone_size: few
cdr3_length: 17
cdr3_aa: CATSSGESSTGANVLTF
cdr3_nt: TGTGCCACCAGCAGTGGGGAGTCTAGTACTGGGGCCAACGTCCTGACTTTC

j_call: TRBJ2-1
d_call: .
v_call: TRBV11-2
clone_size: few
cdr3_length: 13
cdr3_aa: CASSLWNPNEQFF
cdr3_nt: TGTGCCAGCAGCTTATGGAACCCCAATGAGCAGTTCTTC

j_call: TRBJ2-7
d_call: .
v_call: TRBV27
clone_size: .
cdr3_length: 16
cdr3_aa: CASSSQVGPRWYEQYF
cdr3_nt: TGTGCCAGCAGTTCCCAGGTGGGGCCTAGGTGGTACGAGCAGTACTTC

j_call: TRBJ2-2
d_call: .
v_call: TRBV20-1
clone_size: .
cdr3_length: 17
cdr3_aa: CSARDDSGTVITGELFF
cdr3_nt: TGCAGTGCTAGAGATGATTCTGGGACTGTCATTACCGGGGAGCTGTTTTTT

j_call: TRBJ2-7
d_call: TRBD1
v_call: TRBV7-9
clone_size: .
cdr3_length: 15
cdr3_aa: CASSPINRGSWEQYF
cdr3_nt: TGTGCCAGCAGCCCCATTAACAGGGGATCGTGGGAGCAGTACTTC

j_call: TRBJ2-1
d_call: TRBD1
v_call: TRBV6-1
clone_size: .
cdr3_length: 13
cdr3_aa: CATSGQGGYEQFF
cdr3_nt: TGTGCCACCTCGGGACAGGGAGGTTATGAGCAGTTCTTC

j_call: TRBJ2-3
d_call: TRBD2
v_call: TRBV10-3
clone_size: .
cdr3_length: 15
cdr3_aa: CATLAGEFGTDTQYF
cdr3_nt: TGTGCCACCTTAGCGGGGGAGTTCGGCACAGATACGCAGTATTTT

j_call: TRBJ2-5
d_call: .
v_call: TRBV12-3/TRBV12-4
clone_size: .
cdr3_length: 14
cdr3_aa: CASSLRDGERTQYF
cdr3_nt: TGTGCCAGCAGTCTCCGGGACGGTGAACGGACCCAGTACTTC

j_call: TRBJ2-7
d_call: .
v_call: TRBV27
clone_size: few
cdr3_length: 13
cdr3_aa: CASSLLGAAEQYF
cdr3_nt: TGTGCCAGCAGTTTACTTGGGGCGGCCGAGCAGTACTTC

j_call: TRBJ2-1
d_call: .
v_call: TRBV7-9
clone_size: .
cdr3_length: 11
cdr3_aa: CASTPGEQQFF
cdr3_nt: TGTGCCAGCACCCCGGGAGAACAGCAGTTCTTC

j_call: TRBJ1-5
d_call: TRBD1
v_call: TRBV4-3
clone_size: once
cdr3_length: 16
cdr3_aa: CASSQDLEGAGQPQHF
cdr3_nt: TGCGCCAGCAGCCAAGATCTAGAGGGGGCAGGTCAGCCCCAGCATTTT

j_call: TRBJ2-3
d_call: TRBD1
v_call: TRBV19
clone_size: .
cdr3_length: 14
cdr3_aa: CASRTGVGTDTQYF
cdr3_nt: TGTGCCAGTAGGACAGGGGTGGGAACAGATACGCAGTATTTT

j_call: TRBJ1-3
d_call: .
v_call: TRBV7-6
clone_size: many
cdr3_length: 17
cdr3_aa: CASSARVGQYSGNTIYF
cdr3_nt: TGTGCCAGCAGCGCCCGCGTCGGACAGTACTCTGGAAACACCATATATTTT

j_call: TRBJ2-1
d_call: TRBD2
v_call: TRBV4-1
clone_size: .
cdr3_length: 16
cdr3_aa: CASSQEVGGVDNEQFF
cdr3_nt: TGCGCCAGCAGCCAAGAAGTCGGGGGGGTAGACAATGAGCAGTTCTTC

j_call: TRBJ1-6
d_call: .
v_call: TRBV19
clone_size: few
cdr3_length: 15
cdr3_aa: CASSIFGGFDSPLHF
cdr3_nt: TGTGCCAGTAGTATATTCGGCGGTTTTGATTCACCCCTCCACTTT